Listed here are 2 T cell receptor beta chains from one sample, sequenced in a study of PD-1 blockade in mismatch repair-deficient tumors. The repertoire was sequenced with immunoSEQ multiplex PCR; TCRdb's copy has only in-frame clones and lacks some. Found here are some 130,000 clones, 85% to 90% of them singletons; the top ten hold 10% to 15%. The sample in question was peripheral blood, obtained approximately 69 weeks after starting pembrolizumab. The receptors originated from an adult with mismatch repair-deficient cancer.

V gene TRBV27 combines with J gene TRBJ2-1; perhaps TRBD1 as D (6 bases). Trimming left V 5 bases short and J 10 bases short, with 9 bases between. The V gene's germline CDR1 is MNHEY and CDR2 SMNVEV (reference sequence). This CDR3 comprises 11 residues. This CDR3 reads CASSPGTEQFF. As DNA, the CDR3 is TGTGCCAGCAGTCCCGGGACAGAGCAGTTCTTC.

The chain is built from TRBV4-3 and TRBJ2-3, with 11 bases fitting TRBD2. The CDR3 runs 14 residues. Losses at the gene ends were 3 bases for V and 14 bases for J; bases not matched to a gene: 10. Germline V CDR1 and CDR2: LGHNA, YSLEER. The CDR3 reads CASSHGTSGTRLYF. In DNA, the CDR3 is TGCGCCAGCAGCCATGGGACTAGCGGAACTAGGCTGTATTTT.